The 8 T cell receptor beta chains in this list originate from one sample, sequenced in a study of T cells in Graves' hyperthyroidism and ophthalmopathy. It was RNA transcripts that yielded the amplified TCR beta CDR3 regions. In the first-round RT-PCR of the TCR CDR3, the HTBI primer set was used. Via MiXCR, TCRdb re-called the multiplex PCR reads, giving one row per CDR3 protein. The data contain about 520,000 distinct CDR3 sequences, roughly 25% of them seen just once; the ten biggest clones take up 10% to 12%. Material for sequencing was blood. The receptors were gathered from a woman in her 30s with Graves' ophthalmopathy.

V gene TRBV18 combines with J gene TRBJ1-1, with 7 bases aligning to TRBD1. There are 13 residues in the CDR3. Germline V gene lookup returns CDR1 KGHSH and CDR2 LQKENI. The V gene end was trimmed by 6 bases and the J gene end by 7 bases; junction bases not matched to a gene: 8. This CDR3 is CASSDRESNEAFF. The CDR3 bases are TGTGCCAGCTCCGACAGGGAAAGCAATGAAGCTTTCTTT.

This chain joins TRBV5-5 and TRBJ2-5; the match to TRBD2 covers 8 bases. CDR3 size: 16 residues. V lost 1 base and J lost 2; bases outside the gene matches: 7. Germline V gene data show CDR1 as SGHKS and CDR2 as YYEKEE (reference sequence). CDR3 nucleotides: TGTGCCAGCAGCTTGTTTGGCGGGGGGCGGCAAGAGACCCAGTACTTC. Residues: CASSLFGGGRQETQYF. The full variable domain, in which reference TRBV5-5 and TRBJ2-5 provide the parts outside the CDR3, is DAGVTQSPTHLIKTRGQQVTLRCSPISGHKSVSWYQQVLGQGPQFIFQYYEKEERGRGNFPDRFSARQFPNYSSELNVNALLLGDSALYLCASSLFGGGRQETQYFGPGTRLLVL.

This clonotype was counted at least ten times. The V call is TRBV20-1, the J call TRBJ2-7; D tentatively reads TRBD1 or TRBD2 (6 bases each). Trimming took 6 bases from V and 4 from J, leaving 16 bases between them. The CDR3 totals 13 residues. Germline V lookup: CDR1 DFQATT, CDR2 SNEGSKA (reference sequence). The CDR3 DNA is TGCAGTGCGCCGGCCGGGGGCCAGTACGAGCAGTACTTC. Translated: CSAPAGGQYEQYF.

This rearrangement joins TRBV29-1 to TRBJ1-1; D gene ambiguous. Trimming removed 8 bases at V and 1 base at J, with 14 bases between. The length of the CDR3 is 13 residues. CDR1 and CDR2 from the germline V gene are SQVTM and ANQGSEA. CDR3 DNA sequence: TGCAGCTCGGCGAACCAAGGGAACACTGAAGCTTTCTTT. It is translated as CSSANQGNTEAFF.

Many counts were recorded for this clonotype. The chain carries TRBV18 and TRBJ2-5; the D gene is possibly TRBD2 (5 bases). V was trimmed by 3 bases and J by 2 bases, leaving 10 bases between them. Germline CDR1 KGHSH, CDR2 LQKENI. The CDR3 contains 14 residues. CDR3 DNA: TGTGCCAGCTCACCTTTACCGGGGCAAGAGACCCAGTACTTC. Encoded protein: CASSPLPGQETQYF.

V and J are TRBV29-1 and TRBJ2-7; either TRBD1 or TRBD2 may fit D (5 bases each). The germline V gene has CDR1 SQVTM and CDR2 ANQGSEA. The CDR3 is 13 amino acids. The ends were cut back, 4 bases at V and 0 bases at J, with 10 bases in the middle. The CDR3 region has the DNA TGCAGCGTTGGCGCAGGGAGCTCCTACGAGCAGTACTTC. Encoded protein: CSVGAGSSYEQYF.

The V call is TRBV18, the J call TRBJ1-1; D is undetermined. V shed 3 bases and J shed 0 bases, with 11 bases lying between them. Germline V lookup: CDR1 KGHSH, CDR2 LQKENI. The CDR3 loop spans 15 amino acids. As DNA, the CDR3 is TGTGCCAGCTCACCCCCCACAGCCCTGAACACTGAAGCTTTCTTT. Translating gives CASSPPTALNTEAFF.

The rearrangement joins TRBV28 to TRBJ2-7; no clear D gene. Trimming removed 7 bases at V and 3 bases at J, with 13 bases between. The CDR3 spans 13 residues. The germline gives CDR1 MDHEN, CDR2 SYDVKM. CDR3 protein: CASTELPGYEQYF. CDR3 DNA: TGTGCCAGCACTGAGCTCCCCGGCTACGAGCAGTACTTC.